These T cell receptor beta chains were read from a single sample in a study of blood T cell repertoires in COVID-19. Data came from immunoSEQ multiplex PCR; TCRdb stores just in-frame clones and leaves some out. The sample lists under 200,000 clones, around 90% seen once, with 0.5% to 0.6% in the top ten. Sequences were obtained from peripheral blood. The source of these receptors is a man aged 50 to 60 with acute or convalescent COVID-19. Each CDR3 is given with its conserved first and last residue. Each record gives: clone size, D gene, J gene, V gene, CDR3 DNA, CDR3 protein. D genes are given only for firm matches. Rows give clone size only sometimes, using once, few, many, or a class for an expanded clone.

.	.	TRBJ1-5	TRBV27	TGTGCCAGCAGTTTAAGTTCAGGGGCTGGTCAGCCCCAGCATTTT	CASSLSSGAGQPQHF
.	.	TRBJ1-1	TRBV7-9	TGTGCCAGCCGCGAGGAGAACACTGAAGCTTTCTTT	CASREENTEAFF
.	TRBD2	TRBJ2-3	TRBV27	TGTGCCAGCACCCCGACCTTTACCGGGACTAGCGGGTCAGATACGCAGTATTTT	CASTPTFTGTSGSDTQYF
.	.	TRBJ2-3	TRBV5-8	TGTGCCAGCAGCTTCCGGCGGGTTAGCACAGATACGCAGTATTTT	CASSFRRVSTDTQYF
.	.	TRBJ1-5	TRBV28	TGTGCCAGCAGCTCCATCGCCGGGTCTTGGCAGCCCCAGCATTTT	CASSSIAGSWQPQHF
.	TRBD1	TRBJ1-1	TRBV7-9	TGTGCCAGCACCGTACAGGGGCCCCCACGAGAAGCTTTCTTT	CASTVQGPPREAFF
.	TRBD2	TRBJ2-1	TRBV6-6	TGTGCCAGCAGAACGGGACTAGCGGACTACAATGAGCAGTTCTTC	CASRTGLADYNEQFF
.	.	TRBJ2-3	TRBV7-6	TGTGCCAGCAGCTTACGGCGGGACGAAGCAGATACGCAGTATTTT	CASSLRRDEADTQYF
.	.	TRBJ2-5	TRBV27	TGTGCCAGCAGTTTCCTTTCCACAGGGGGGGCAGAGACCCAGTACTTC	CASSFLSTGGAETQYF
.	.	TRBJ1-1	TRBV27	TGTGCCAGCAGACGACCCGGAGGGGTGACTGAAGCTTTCTTT	CASRRPGGVTEAFF
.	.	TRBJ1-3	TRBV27	TGTGCCAGCAGTTTCGGCGGGACCATATATTTT	CASSFGGTIYF
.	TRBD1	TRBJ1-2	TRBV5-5	TGTGCCAGCAGAGAGACAGGGGGCCAACTAAACTATGGCTACACCTTC	CASRETGGQLNYGYTF
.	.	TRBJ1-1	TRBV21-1	TGTGCCAGCAACCCTAACAGGGGACGTAACACTGAAGCTTTCTTT	CASNPNRGRNTEAFF
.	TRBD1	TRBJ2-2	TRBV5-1	TGCGCCAGCAGCTTGGGGGCCACAGGGGGCGCGACCGGGGAGCTGTTTTTT	CASSLGATGGATGELFF
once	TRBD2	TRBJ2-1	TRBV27	TGTGCCAGCAGTTTCTTGCCCGCGCTAGCGGGAGTGGATGAGCAGTTCTTC	CASSFLPALAGVDEQFF
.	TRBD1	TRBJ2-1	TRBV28	TGTGCCAGCATCCCGGGACAGGAGACCTACAATGAGCAGTTCTTC	CASIPGQETYNEQFF
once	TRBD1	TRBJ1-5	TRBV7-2	TGTGCCAGCAGCTTAGGAGGGACAGGGTACAATCAGCCCCAGCATTTT	CASSLGGTGYNQPQHF
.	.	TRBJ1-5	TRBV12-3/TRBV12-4	TGTGCCAGCAGTTTCGGGGGGAGTCAGCCCCAGCATTTT	CASSFGGSQPQHF
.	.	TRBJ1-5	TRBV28	TGTGCCAGCAGTTTAATTGGGGCGCCCCGAAATCAGCCCCAGCATTTT	CASSLIGAPRNQPQHF
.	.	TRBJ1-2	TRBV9	TGTGCCAGCAGCTCCCGGACAGAAAACTATGGCTACACCTTC	CASSSRTENYGYTF
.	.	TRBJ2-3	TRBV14	TGTGCCAGCAGCCAAGGCCCAGGGTATTCTAACACAGATACGCAGTATTTT	CASSQGPGYSNTDTQYF
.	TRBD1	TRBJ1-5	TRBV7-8	TGTGCCAGCAGCTTAGGGACAGGGGGCCACCAGCCCCAGCATTTT	CASSLGTGGHQPQHF
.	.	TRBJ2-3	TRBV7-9	TGTGCCACCTTACTTAGAGATACGCAGTATTTT	CATLLRDTQYF
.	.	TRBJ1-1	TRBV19	TGTGCCAGTAGTATGGGGGCCCGGGGGGCAGCCTCGAACACTGAAGCTTTCTTT	CASSMGARGAASNTEAFF
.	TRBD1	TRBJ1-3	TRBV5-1	TGCGCCAGCAGCTTGGGCCCGGGACAGGGCTCTGGAAACACCATATATTTT	CASSLGPGQGSGNTIYF
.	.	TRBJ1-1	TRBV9	TGTGCCAGCAGCCCCCAAGCGGGGGGGAACACTGAAGCTTTCTTT	CASSPQAGGNTEAFF
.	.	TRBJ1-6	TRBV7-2	TGTGCCAGCAGCTTAGAGCTAATGAATTCACCCCTCCACTTT	CASSLELMNSPLHF
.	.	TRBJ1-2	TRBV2	TGTGCCAGCAGCCAAGGAGAGTATGGCTACACCTTC	CASSQGEYGYTF
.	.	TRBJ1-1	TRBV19	TGTGCCAGTAGTCCCACAGGGACCACTGAAGCTTTCTTT	CASSPTGTTEAFF
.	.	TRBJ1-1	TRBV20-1	TGCAGTGCTCGGCGGACTGAAGCTTTCTTT	CSARRTEAFF
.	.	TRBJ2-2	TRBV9	TGTGCCAGCAGCGCCCCGGACAGACATCAGAACACCGGGGAGCTGTTTTTT	CASSAPDRHQNTGELFF
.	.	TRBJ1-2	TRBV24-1	TGTGCCACCAGTGATTTTGGTACAGACTATGGCTACACCTTC	CATSDFGTDYGYTF
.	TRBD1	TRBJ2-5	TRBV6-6	TGTGCCAGCAGTTACCCGGGACAGGGGGAAGAGACCCAGTACTTC	CASSYPGQGEETQYF
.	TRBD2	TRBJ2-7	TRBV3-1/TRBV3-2	TGTGCCAGCAGCCAAGTAGGAGGGAGGGACGACGAGCAGTACTTC	CASSQVGGRDDEQYF
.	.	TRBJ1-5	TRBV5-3	TGTGCCAGAAGCTTGAGCATGCCCCAGCATTTT	CARSLSMPQHF
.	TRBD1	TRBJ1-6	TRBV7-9	TGTGCCAGCAGCTTAAAAGGGGGCGATAAAGTCCTCCACTTT	CASSLKGGDKVLHF
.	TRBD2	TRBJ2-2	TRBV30	TGTGCCTGGACCCGGCCGGGACTAGCGGGATTGGGGGAGCTGTTTTTT	CAWTRPGLAGLGELFF
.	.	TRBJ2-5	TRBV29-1	TGCAGCGTTGAAAACAGCCAAGAGACCCAGTACTTC	CSVENSQETQYF
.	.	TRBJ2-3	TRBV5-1	TGCGCCAGCAGCTTGGTAGCGGGCACAGATACGCAGTATTTT	CASSLVAGTDTQYF
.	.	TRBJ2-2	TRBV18	TGTGCCAGCTCACCTCTGCCCTCCGGCGGTGGGACCGGGGAGCTGTTTTTT	CASSPLPSGGGTGELFF
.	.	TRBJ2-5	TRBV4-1	TGCGCCAGCAGCCGAGCGCTAAACCAAGAGACCCAGTACTTC	CASSRALNQETQYF